These T cell receptor beta chains were read from a single sample in a study of T-cell reconstitution after alpha-beta-depleted transplantation in children. TCRdb independently ran MiXCR on the PCR reads; one entry per CDR3 protein. The table includes tens of thousands of distinct CDR3 sequences, just under 5% detected once. Here the sequenced sample was PBMCs, mostly from graft donor cells, taken 180 days after TCRalphabeta/CD19-depleted stem cell transplant. The source is a boy younger than two who had a stem cell transplant for acute myeloid leukemia, so the T cells may come from the graft donor. CDR3s include the opening cysteine and the closing phenylalanine or tryptophan. The D gene is left open where the match is weak. For some rows the clone size is stated as once, few or many, or as a class when expanded; others skip it.

clone size	D gene	V gene	J gene	CDR3 DNA	CDR3 protein
.	.	TRBV6-5	TRBJ2-7	TGTGCCAGCAGCTACGGGACGGAAATTGACTCCTACGAGCAGTACTTC	CASSYGTEIDSYEQYF
many	.	TRBV28	TRBJ1-4	TGTGCCAGCAGTCCCCTTCGGAGGGGGAACGAAAAACTGTTTTTT	CASSPLRRGNEKLFF
many	TRBD2	TRBV11-2	TRBJ2-2	TGTGCCAGCAGCTTCCTAGCGGGGCTTTCTTCCGCGAACACCGGGGAGCTGTTTTTT	CASSFLAGLSSANTGELFF
many	TRBD1	TRBV5-4	TRBJ1-6	TGTGCCAGCAGCCAGTCCCCGGGACAGGGATACTCACCCCTCCACTTT	CASSQSPGQGYSPLHF
.	TRBD2	TRBV20-1	TRBJ2-1	TGCAGTGCTAGAAGCGGGGGTCGCAATGAGCAGTTCTTC	CSARSGGRNEQFF
many	TRBD1	TRBV27	TRBJ1-6	TGTGCCAGCAGTTTATACCAGGGGGACTCACCCCTCCACTTT	CASSLYQGDSPLHF
many	.	TRBV20-1	TRBJ1-4	TGCAGTGCCCCCTCGGGCCCCGCAACTAATGAAAAACTGTTTTTT	CSAPSGPATNEKLFF
many	.	TRBV19	TRBJ1-1	TGTGCCAGTAGTAGCCGGGGGCGGAACACTGAAGCTTTCTTT	CASSSRGRNTEAFF
many	.	TRBV5-5	TRBJ1-2	TGTGCCAGCAGGGGTTTTATAAACTATGGCTACACCTTC	CASRGFINYGYTF
.	.	TRBV28	TRBJ2-5	TGTGCCAGCAGCCCAATCTTGAAACAGGAGACCCAGTACTTC	CASSPILKQETQYF
many	.	TRBV18	TRBJ1-3	TGTGCCAGCTCGTCAACACCCTCTGGAAACACCATATATTTT	CASSSTPSGNTIYF
.	.	TRBV10-3	TRBJ2-1	TGTGCCTTCAGTTTAAATAGGGGGGGCTTCCGCCCATACTACAATGAGCAGTTCTTC	CAFSLNRGGFRPYYNEQFF
many	.	TRBV28	TRBJ1-5	TGTGCCAGCAGTTTATCGAGGGGTTGGGATCAGCCCCAGCATTTT	CASSLSRGWDQPQHF
many	.	TRBV20-1	TRBJ1-3	TGCAGTGCCGTGGGGGATGGGGCTGGAAACACCATATATTTT	CSAVGDGAGNTIYF
many	TRBD2	TRBV7-8	TRBJ2-3	TGTGCCAGCAGCTTAGGCGGGGGGGCCGGTACAGATACGCAGTATTTT	CASSLGGGAGTDTQYF
many	TRBD2	TRBV6-1	TRBJ2-3	TGTGCCACACAAGCTTCTAGCGGCAGCACAGATACGCAGTATTTT	CATQASSGSTDTQYF
many	.	TRBV24-1	TRBJ2-1	TGTGCCACCAGTGATCTTAGGGATGAGCAGTTCTTC	CATSDLRDEQFF
many	.	TRBV25-1	TRBJ1-1	TGTGCCACCGAACAGGGAGGGACTGAAGCTTTCTTT	CATEQGGTEAFF
many	.	TRBV5-1	TRBJ1-2	TGCGCCAGCAGCTCAAGCCAGACAGCGGGTCGAGGCTACACCTTC	CASSSSQTAGRGYTF
many	.	TRBV5-5	TRBJ2-2	TGTGCCAGCAGCATCGGGACTCTCGGGGAGCTGTTTTTT	CASSIGTLGELFF
many	.	TRBV20-1	TRBJ2-5	TGCAGTGCTAGGGGGGGACGCAACCAAGAGACCCAGTACTTC	CSARGGRNQETQYF
many	.	TRBV27	TRBJ2-5	TGTGCCAGCAGTTTTCAGGGCGAAGAGACCCAGTACTTC	CASSFQGEETQYF